Below are 2 T cell receptor beta chains sequenced from a single sample in a study of cytomegalovirus exposure and HLA in healthy donors. Assay: immunoSEQ multiplex PCR; the TCRdb copy retains only in-frame clones and omits some. The top ten hold about 0.94% of the sample, which has under 200,000 clones, approximately 96% seen once. Input material: PBMCs. Every receptor here comes from a woman aged 18-29 years in good health and CMV-seronegative.

V and J are TRBV19 and TRBJ2-5, with unresolved D. V was shortened by 3 bases and J by 4 bases, with 18 bases between the two germline ends. CDR3 length: 16 amino acids. Germline V lookup: CDR1 LNHDA, CDR2 SQIVND (reference sequence). Here the CDR3 DNA reads TGTGCCAGTAGTATGCAAGCGCGGCCGTCGGGAGAGACCCAGTACTTC. This codes for CASSMQARPSGETQYF.

This chain connects TRBV5-4 to TRBJ1-2; D gene ambiguous. The CDR3 runs to 13 residues. The ends were cut back, 4 bases at V and 4 bases at J, with 11 bases in the middle. Germline V lookup: CDR1 SGHNT, CDR2 YYREEE (reference sequence). CDR3 loop: CASSGWAGYGYTF. CDR3 DNA: TGTGCCAGCAGCGGGTGGGCAGGCTATGGCTACACCTTC.